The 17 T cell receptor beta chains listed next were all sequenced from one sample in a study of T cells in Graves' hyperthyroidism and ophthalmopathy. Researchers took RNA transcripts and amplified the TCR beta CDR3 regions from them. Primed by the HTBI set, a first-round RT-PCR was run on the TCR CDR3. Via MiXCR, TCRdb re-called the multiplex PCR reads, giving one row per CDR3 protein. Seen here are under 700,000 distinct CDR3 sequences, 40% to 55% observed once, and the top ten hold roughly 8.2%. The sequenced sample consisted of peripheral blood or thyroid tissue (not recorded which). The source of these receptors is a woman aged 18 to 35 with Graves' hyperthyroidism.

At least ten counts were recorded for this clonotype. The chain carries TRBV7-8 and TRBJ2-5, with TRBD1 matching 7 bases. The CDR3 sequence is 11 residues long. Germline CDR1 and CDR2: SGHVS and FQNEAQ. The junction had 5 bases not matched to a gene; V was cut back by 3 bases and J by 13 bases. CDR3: CASSLGTDRYF. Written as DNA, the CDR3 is TGTGCCAGCAGCTTGGGGACAGATCGGTACTTC.

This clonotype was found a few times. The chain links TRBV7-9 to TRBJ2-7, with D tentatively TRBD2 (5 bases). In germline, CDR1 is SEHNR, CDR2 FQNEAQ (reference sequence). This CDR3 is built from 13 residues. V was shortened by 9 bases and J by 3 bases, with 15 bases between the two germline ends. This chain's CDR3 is CASSIDRGYEQYF. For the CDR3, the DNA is TGTGCCAGTAGTATAGATCGGGGCTACGAGCAGTACTTC. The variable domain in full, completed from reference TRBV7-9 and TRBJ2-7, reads DTGVSQNPRHKITKRGQNVTFRCDPISEHNRLYWYRQTLGQGPEFLTYFQNEAQLEKSRLLSDRFSAERPKGSFSTLEIQRTEQGDSAMYLCASSIDRGYEQYFGPGTRLTVT.

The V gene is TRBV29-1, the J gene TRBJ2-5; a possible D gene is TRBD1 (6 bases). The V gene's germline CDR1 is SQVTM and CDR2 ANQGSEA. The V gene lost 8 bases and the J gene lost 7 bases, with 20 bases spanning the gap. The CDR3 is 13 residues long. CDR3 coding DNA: TGCAGCATCCTGGCAGGGGTACCGGGGACCCAGTACTTC. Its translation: CSILAGVPGTQYF.

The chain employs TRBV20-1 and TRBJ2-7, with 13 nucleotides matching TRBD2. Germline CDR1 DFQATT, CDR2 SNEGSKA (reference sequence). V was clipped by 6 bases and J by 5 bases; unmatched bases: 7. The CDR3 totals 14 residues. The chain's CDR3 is CSAKLAGGPHEQYF. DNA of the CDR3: TGCAGTGCCAAACTAGCGGGAGGGCCCCACGAGCAGTACTTC.

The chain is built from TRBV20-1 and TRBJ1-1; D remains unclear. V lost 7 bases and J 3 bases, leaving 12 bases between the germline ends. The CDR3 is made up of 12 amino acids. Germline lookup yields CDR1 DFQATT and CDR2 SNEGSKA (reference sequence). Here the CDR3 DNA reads TGCAGTGTTCGGACCGTCTACACTGAAGCTTTCTTT. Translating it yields CSVRTVYTEAFF.

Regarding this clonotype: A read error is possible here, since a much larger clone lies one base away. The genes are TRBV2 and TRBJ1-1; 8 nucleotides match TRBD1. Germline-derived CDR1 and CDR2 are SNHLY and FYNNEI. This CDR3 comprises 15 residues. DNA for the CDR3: TGTGTCAGCAGGGACCGGACAGGGCGGGACACTGAAGCTTTCTTT. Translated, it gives CVSRDRTGRDTEAFF.

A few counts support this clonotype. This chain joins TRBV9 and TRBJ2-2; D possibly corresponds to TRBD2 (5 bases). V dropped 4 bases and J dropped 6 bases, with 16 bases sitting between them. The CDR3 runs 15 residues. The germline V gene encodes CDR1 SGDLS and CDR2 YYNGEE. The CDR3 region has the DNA TGTGCCAGCAGCCAAGATCGGCGGGCCCCCGGGGAGCTGTTTTTT. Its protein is CASSQDRRAPGELFF.

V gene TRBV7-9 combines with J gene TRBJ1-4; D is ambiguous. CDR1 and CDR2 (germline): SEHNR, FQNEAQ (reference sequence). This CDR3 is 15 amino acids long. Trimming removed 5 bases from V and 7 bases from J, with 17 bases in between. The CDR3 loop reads CASSPPIKGGEKLFF. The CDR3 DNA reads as TGTGCCAGCAGCCCCCCGATCAAGGGAGGTGAAAAACTGTTTTTT.

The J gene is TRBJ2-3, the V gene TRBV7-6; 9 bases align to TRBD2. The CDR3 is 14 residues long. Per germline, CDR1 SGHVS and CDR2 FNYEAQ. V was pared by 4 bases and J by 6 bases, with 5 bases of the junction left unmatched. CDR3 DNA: TGTGCCAGCAGCTGGAGGACTAGCGACGATACGCAGTATTTT. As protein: CASSWRTSDDTQYF.

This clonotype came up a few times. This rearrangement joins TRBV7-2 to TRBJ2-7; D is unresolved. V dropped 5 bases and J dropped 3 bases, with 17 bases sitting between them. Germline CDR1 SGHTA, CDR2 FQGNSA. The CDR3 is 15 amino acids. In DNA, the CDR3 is TGTGCCAGCAGCATGTCGGGCAGTATGGACTACGAGCAGTACTTC. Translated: CASSMSGSMDYEQYF.

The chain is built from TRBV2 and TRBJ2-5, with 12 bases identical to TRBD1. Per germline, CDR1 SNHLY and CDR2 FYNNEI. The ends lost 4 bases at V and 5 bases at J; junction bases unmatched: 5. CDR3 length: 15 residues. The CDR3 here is CASSARDRGQETQYF. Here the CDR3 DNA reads TGTGCCAGCAGTGCCCGGGACAGGGGGCAGGAGACCCAGTACTTC.

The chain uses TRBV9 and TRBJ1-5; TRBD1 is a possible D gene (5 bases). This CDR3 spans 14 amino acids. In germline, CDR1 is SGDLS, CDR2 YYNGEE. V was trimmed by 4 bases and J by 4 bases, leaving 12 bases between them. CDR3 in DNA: TGTGCCAGCAGCCATTGGGGCACTAATCAGCCCCAGCATTTT. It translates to CASSHWGTNQPQHF.

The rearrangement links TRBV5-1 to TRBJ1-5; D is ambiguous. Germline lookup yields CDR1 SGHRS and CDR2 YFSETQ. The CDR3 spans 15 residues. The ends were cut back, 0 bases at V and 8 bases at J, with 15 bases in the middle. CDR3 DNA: TGCGCCAGCAGCTTGGAGGCGGGAGACGGGGAGCCCCAGCATTTT. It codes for CASSLEAGDGEPQHF.

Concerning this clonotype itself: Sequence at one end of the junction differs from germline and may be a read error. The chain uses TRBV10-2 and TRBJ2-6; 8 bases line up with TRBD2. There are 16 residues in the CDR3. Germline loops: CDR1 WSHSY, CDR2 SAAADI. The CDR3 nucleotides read TGTGCCAGTCGGACTCGGGAGGGCTCTGGGGCCAACGTCCTGACTTTC. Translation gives CASRTREGSGANVLTF.

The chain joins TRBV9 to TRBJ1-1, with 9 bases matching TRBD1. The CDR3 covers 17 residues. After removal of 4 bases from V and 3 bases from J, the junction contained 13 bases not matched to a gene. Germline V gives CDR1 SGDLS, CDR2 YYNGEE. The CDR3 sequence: CASSRRQGDSLHTEAFF. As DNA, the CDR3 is TGTGCCAGCAGCCGAAGACAGGGGGATTCATTACACACTGAAGCTTTCTTT.

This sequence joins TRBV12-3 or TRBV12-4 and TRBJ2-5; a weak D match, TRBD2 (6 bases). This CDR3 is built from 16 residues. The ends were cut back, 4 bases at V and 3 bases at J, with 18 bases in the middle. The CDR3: CASSYLAGSTEETQYF. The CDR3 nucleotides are TGTGCCAGCAGTTACCTTGCGGGGTCGACTGAAGAGACCCAGTACTTC.

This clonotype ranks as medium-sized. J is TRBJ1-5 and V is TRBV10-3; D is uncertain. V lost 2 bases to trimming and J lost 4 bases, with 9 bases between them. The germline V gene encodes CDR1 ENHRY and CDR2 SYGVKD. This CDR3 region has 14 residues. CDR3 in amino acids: CAISERADNQPQHF. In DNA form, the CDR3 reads TGTGCCATCAGTGAGCGGGCAGATAATCAGCCCCAGCATTTT.